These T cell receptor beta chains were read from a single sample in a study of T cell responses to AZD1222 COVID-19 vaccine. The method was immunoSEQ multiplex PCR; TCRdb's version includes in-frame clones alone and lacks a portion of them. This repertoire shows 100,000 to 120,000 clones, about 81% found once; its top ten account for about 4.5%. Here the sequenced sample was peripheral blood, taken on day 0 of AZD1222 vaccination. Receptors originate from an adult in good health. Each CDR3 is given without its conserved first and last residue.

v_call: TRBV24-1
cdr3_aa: ATSDLDWGQTNNEQF

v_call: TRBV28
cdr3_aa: ATNLQGNTDTQY

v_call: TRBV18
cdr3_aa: ASSPGTGGLKGETQY

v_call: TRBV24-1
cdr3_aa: ATSDSAHQGAGNQPQH

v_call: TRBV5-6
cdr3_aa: ASSPRGAPGYT

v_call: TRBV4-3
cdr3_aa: ASSRTGTGNTIY

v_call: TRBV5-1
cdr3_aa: ASSFGLAGDLYNEQF

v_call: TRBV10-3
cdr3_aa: AISLNANTEAF

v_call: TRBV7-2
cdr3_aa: ASSFPAGGTDTQY

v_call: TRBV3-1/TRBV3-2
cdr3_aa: ASSHTTGMNTEAF

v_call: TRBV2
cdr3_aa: ASSEAGTGQETQY

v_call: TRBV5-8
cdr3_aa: ASGWRLGHETQY

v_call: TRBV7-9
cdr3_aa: ASSLANGPNQPQH

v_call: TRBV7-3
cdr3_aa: ASSLDLSTEAF

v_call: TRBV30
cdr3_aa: AWSGPGQVATNEKLF

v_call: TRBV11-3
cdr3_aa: ASSLSSPLYSNQPQH

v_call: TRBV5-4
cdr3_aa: ASSLDRVLAHEQF

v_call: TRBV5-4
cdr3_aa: ASSRQGQGAYEQY

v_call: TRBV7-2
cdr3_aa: ASTLSSGSYNEQF

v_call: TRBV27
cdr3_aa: ASSSAGASYNEQF

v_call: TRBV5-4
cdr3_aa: ASSITGVGYEQY

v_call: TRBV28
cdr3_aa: ASRGGTAGRELF

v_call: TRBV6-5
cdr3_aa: ASCRDRGGTQY